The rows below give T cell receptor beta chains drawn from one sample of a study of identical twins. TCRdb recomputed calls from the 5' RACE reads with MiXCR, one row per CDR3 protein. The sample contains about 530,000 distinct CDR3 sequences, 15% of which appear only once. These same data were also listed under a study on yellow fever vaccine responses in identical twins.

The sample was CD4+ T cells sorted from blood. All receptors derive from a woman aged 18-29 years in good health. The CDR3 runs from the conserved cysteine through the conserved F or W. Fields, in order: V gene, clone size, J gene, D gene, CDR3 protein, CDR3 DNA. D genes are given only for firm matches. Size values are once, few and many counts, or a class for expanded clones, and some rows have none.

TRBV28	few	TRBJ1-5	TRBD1	CASSILTDRQGGTQHF	TGTGCCAGCAGTATTCTTACGGACAGGCAAGGAGGCACCCAGCATTTT
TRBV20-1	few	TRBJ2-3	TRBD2	CSVVAGVGDTQYF	TGCAGTGTTGTAGCGGGAGTTGGAGATACGCAGTATTTT
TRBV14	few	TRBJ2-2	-	CASSRTGPTGELFF	TGTGCCAGCAGCCGAACAGGACCTACCGGGGAGCTGTTTTTT
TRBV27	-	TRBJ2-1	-	CASSYPRAGSNEQFF	TGTGCCAGCAGCTACCCCCGGGCAGGGTCCAATGAGCAGTTCTTC
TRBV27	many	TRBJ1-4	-	CASRRGITNEKLFF	TGTGCCAGCAGGCGGGGGATAACTAATGAAAAACTGTTTTTT
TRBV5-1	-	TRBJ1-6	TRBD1	CASSVSVQGQGGNSPLHF	TGCGCCAGCAGCGTTAGCGTGCAGGGACAGGGCGGAAATTCACCCCTCCACTTT
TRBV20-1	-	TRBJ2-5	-	CSARDRWGRAETQYF	TGCAGTGCTAGAGATCGGTGGGGCCGGGCAGAGACCCAGTACTTC
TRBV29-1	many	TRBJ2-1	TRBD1	CSYRQGNNEQFF	TGCAGCTACCGACAGGGAAACAATGAGCAGTTCTTC
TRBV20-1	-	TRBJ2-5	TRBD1	CSARAGTEIQETQYF	TGCAGTGCTAGAGCAGGGACAGAGATACAAGAGACCCAGTACTTC
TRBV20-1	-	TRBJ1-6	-	CSARDGAGSGSPLHF	TGCAGTGCTAGAGATGGGGCAGGGTCAGGTTCACCCCTCCACTTT
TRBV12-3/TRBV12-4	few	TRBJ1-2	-	CASSFRGSYGYTF	TGTGCCAGCAGTTTTCGGGGAAGCTATGGCTACACCTTC
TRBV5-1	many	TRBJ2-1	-	CASSYKGEEQFF	TGCGCCAGCAGCTATAAGGGGGAAGAGCAGTTCTTC
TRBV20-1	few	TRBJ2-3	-	CSAKQRTNLDTQYF	TGCAGTGCTAAACAGCGAACAAATTTAGATACGCAGTATTTT
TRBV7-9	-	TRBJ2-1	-	CASSSLPVF	TGTGCCAGCAGCTCGCTTCCGGTCTTC
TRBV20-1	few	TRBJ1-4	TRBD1	CSASNLSPGQAEKLFF	TGCAGTGCTAGTAACCTCAGTCCGGGACAGGCTGAAAAACTGTTTTTT
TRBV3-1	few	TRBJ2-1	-	CASSHSKSGTQFF	TGTGCCAGCAGCCATTCCAAATCGGGGACCCAGTTCTTC
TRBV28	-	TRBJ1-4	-	CASTATHVAGNEKLFF	TGTGCCAGCACCGCGACCCATGTTGCGGGAAATGAAAAACTGTTTTTT
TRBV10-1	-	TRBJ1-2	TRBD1	CASSQTGIYGYTF	TGCGCCAGCAGCCAGACAGGGATCTATGGCTACACCTTC
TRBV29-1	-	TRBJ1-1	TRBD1	CSVGFSGRGRGFLNTEAFF	TGCAGCGTTGGCTTCTCGGGCAGGGGGCGCGGATTTCTGAACACTGAAGCTTTCTTT
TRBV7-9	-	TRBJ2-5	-	CASSNNLKGRKGETQYF	TGTGCCAGCAGTAATAATCTAAAAGGGAGGAAGGGAGAGACCCAGTACTTC
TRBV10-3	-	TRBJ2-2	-	CAISDIGRDHGELFF	TGTGCCATCAGTGACATCGGGCGGGATCACGGGGAGCTGTTTTTT
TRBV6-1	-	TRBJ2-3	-	CASSEVEVDTQYF	TGTGCCAGCAGTGAAGTGGAGGTTGATACGCAGTATTTT
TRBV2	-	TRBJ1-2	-	CASKTTGYYGYTF	TGTGCCAGCAAGACAACAGGGTACTATGGCTACACCTTC
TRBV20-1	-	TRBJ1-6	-	CSAPGLADSPLHF	TGCAGTGCTCCAGGGTTAGCGGATTCACCCCTCCACTTT
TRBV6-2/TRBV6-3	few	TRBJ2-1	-	CASSTGSEVSYNEQFF	TGTGCCAGCAGCACCGGTAGCGAGGTCTCCTACAATGAGCAGTTCTTC
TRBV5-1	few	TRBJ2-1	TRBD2	CASSLAGTSVSNEQFF	TGCGCCAGCAGCTTGGCCGGGACTAGCGTCTCCAATGAGCAGTTCTTC
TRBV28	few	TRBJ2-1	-	CASSPKTRDNEQFF	TGTGCCAGCAGTCCCAAGACTAGAGACAATGAGCAGTTCTTC
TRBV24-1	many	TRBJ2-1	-	CATSAKGQGFYNEQFF	TGTGCCACCAGTGCCAAAGGGCAGGGGTTCTACAATGAGCAGTTCTTC
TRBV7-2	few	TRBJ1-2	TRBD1	CASSRGQKAYGYTF	TGTGCCAGCAGCCGGGGACAGAAAGCCTATGGCTACACCTTC
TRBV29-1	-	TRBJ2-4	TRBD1	CSVALGQGANIQYF	TGCAGCGTTGCCCTGGGACAGGGGGCAAACATTCAGTACTTC
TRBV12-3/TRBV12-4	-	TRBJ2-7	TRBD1	CASSTTGGSYEQYF	TGTGCCAGCAGTACGACAGGGGGCTCCTACGAGCAGTACTTC
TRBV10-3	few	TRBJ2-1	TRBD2	CAISGTSGRGSSYNEQFF	TGTGCCATCAGTGGGACTAGCGGGAGGGGGAGCTCCTACAATGAGCAGTTCTTC
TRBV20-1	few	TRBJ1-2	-	CSASHAGKRNYGYTF	TGCAGTGCTAGCCACGCGGGAAAACGAAACTATGGCTACACCTTC